In this sample, the clone carrying this T cell receptor (beta chain) turned up many times. TCRdb processed the 5' RACE reads anew with MiXCR; each CDR3 protein has one entry. The repertoire holds more than 75,000 distinct CDR3 sequences, with approximately 20% as singletons. This record comes from a study of spatial heterogeneity in lung cancer. Study details: When follow-up PBMC samples existed, they were sequenced (at a median of about two years after resection).

This CDR3 has 17 amino acids. After removal of 0 bases from V and 7 bases from J, the junction contained 6 bases not matched to a gene. Germline CDR1 and CDR2: LGHDT and YNNKEL (reference sequence). Sample time point: blood at routine non-recurrence follow-up after resection. Extraction of whole RNA from tumor, nontumor lung or frozen PBMC preceded unsorted sequencing. The starting material was PBMCs, obtained at follow-up. This clonotype was sampled from a male donor with early-stage non-small cell lung cancer. The gene calls are TRBV3-1 and TRBJ2-1, with 13 bases matching TRBD2. The CDR3 protein is CASSQDAGLAGANEQFF. CDR3 nucleotides: TGTGCCAGCAGCCAAGACGCTGGACTAGCGGGAGCTAATGAGCAGTTCTTC.